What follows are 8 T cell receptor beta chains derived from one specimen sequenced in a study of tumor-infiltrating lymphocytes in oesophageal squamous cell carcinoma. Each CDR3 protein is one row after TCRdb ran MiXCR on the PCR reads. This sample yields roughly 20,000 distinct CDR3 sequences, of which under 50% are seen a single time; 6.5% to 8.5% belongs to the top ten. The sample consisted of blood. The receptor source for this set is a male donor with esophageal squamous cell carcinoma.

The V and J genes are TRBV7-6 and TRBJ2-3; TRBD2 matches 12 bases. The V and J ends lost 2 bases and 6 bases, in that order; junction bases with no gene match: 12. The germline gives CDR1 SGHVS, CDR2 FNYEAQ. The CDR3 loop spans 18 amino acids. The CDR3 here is CASSLTPRLAGGLDTQYF. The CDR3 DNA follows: TGTGCCAGCAGCTTAACCCCCCGCCTAGCGGGAGGGCTTGATACGCAGTATTTT.

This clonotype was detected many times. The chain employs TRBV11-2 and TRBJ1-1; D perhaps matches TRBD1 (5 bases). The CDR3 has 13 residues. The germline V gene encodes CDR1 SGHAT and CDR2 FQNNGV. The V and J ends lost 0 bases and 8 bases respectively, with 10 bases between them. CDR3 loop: CASSLDQGREAFF. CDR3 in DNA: TGTGCCAGCAGCTTAGATCAGGGCCGGGAAGCTTTCTTT.

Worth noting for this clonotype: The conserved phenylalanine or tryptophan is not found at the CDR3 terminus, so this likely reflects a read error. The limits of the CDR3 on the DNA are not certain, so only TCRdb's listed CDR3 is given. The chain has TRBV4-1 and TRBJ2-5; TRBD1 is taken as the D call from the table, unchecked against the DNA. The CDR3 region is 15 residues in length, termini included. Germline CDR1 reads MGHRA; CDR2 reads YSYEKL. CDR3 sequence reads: CASSQDVGPGKVRYL.

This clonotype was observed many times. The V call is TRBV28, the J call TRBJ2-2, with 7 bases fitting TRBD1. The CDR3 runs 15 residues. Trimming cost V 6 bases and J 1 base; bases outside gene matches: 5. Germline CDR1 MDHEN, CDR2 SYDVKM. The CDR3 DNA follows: TGTGCCAGCAGAGGCCGGGACAGGAACACCGGGGAGCTGTTTTTT. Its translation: CASRGRDRNTGELFF.

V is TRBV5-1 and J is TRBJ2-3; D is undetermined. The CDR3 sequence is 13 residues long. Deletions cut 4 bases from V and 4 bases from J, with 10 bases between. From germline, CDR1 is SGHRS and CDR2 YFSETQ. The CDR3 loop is CASSMANSDTQYF. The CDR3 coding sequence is TGCGCCAGCAGCATGGCGAACTCAGATACGCAGTATTTT. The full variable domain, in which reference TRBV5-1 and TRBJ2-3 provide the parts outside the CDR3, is KAGVTQTPRYLIKTRGQQVTLSCSPISGHRSVSWYQQTPGQGLQFLFEYFSETQRNKGNFPGRFSGRQFSNSRSEMNVSTLELGDSALYLCASSMANSDTQYFGPGTRLTVL.

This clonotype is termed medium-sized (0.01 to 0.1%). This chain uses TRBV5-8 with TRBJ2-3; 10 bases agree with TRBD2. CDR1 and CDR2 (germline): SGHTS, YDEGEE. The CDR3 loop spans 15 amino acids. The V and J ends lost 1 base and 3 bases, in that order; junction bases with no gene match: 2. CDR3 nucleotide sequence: TGTGCCAGCAGCTTGTTACTAGCGGGAACAGATACGCAGTATTTT. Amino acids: CASSLLLAGTDTQYF.

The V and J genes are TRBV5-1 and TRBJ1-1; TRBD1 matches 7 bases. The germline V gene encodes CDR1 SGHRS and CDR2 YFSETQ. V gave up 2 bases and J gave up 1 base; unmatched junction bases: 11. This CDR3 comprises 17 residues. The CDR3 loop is CASSFQGSRGPNTEAFF. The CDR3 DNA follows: TGCGCCAGCAGCTTCCAGGGTTCGAGGGGGCCGAACACTGAAGCTTTCTTT.

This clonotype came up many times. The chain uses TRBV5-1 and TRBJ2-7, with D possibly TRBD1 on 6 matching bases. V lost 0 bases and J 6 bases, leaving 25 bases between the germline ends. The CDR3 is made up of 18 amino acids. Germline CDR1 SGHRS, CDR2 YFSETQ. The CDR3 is CASSLEGRGFLSRREQYF. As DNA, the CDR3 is TGCGCCAGCAGCTTGGAGGGCAGGGGATTTCTTTCTCGTCGCGAGCAGTACTTC. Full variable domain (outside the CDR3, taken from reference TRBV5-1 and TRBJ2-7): KAGVTQTPRYLIKTRGQQVTLSCSPISGHRSVSWYQQTPGQGLQFLFEYFSETQRNKGNFPGRFSGRQFSNSRSEMNVSTLELGDSALYLCASSLEGRGFLSRREQYFGPGTRLTVT.